These 9 T cell receptor beta chains were all obtained from the same sample, sequenced in a study of blood T cell repertoires in COVID-19. This table comes from immunoSEQ multiplex PCR, and its TCRdb copy is limited to in-frame clones, with some not included. This sample has under 300,000 clones, with 85% to 90% found just once. Sample: peripheral blood. The receptors here all came from a woman in her thirties or forties who had recovered from COVID-19.

This chain links TRBV30 with TRBJ2-7; 14 positions agree with TRBD2. The germline CDR1 and CDR2 sequences are GTSNPN and SVGIG (reference sequence). The CDR3 contains 15 residues. The junction had 9 bases not matched to a gene; V was cut back by 2 bases and J by 9 bases. CDR3 sequence: CAWSPPRLAGGRQYF. CDR3 in DNA: TGTGCCTGGAGTCCCCCCCGACTAGCGGGAGGGCGGCAGTACTTC.

In DNA form, the CDR3 reads TGTGCCAGCAGCTGGACAGGGGTCCCCAACACCGGGGAGCTGTTTTTT. It is translated as CASSWTGVPNTGELFF. V usage is TRBV6-6 and J usage is TRBJ2-2; 9 bases align to TRBD1. The CDR3 contains 16 residues. Germline V gene lookup returns CDR1 MNHNY and CDR2 SVGAGI (reference sequence). After removal of 6 bases from V and 2 bases from J, the junction contained 7 bases not matched to a gene.

This chain uses TRBV4-3 with TRBJ2-1; D remains ambiguous. CDR1 and CDR2 from the germline V gene are LGHNA and YSLEER. Trimming removed 0 bases at V and 7 bases at J, with 10 bases between. This CDR3 is built from 14 residues. CDR3 loop: CASSQDRLSNEQFF. Here the CDR3 DNA reads TGCGCCAGCAGCCAAGACCGACTTTCGAATGAGCAGTTCTTC.

The chain links TRBV2 to TRBJ2-5; TRBD1 agrees at 7 bases. With V trimmed by 11 bases and J by 1 base, 4 bases remained unmatched. The CDR3 has 12 amino acids. Looked up from germline, CDR1 is SNHLY and CDR2 is FYNNEI. The DNA of the CDR3 is TGTGCCGGATACAGGGGCCAAGAGACCCAGTACTTC. The encoded protein is CAGYRGQETQYF.

The CDR3 sequence is CAWRQTGTYTGELFF. CDR3 in DNA: TGTGCCTGGAGGCAGACAGGGACCTACACCGGGGAGCTGTTTTTT. The chain has TRBV30 and TRBJ2-2; 7 bases are shared with TRBD1. After removal of 3 bases from V and 3 bases from J, the junction contained 7 bases not matched to a gene. Germline CDR1 and CDR2: GTSNPN and SVGIG (reference sequence). There are 15 residues in the CDR3.

The table lists this clone with a count of one. The genes are TRBV30 and TRBJ1-3, with 10 nucleotides matching TRBD1. Trimming removed 2 bases from V and 3 bases from J; junction bases left unmatched: 4. Germline-derived CDR1 and CDR2 are GTSNPN and SVGIG (reference sequence). CDR3 length: 15 amino acids. This chain's CDR3 is CAWSPGTGDGNTIYF. In DNA form, the CDR3 reads TGTGCCTGGAGTCCCGGGACAGGGGATGGAAACACCATATATTTT.

This clone is a singleton in its sample. The V and J genes are TRBV11-2 and TRBJ2-1; 13 positions match TRBD2. Trimming cost V 4 bases and J 2 bases; bases outside gene matches: 8. There are 18 residues in the CDR3. Germline-derived CDR1 and CDR2 are SGHAT and FQNNGV. The CDR3 is CASSSGLAGELTYNEQFF. The CDR3 DNA sequence: TGTGCCAGCAGCTCAGGACTAGCGGGGGAGTTAACCTACAATGAGCAGTTCTTC.

The sample holds one count of this clone. The chain links TRBV24-1 to TRBJ1-2; the D gene is possibly TRBD1 (5 bases). CDR1 is KGHDR, CDR2 SFDVKD, per germline. V lost 5 bases and J lost 3, with 15 bases in between. CDR3 length: 15 residues. CDR3 sequence: CATSGSAGLDYGYTF. CDR3 coding DNA: TGTGCCACCAGTGGTTCGGCAGGGTTGGACTATGGCTACACCTTC.

In DNA, the CDR3 is TGTGCCAGCCGAGACTCGGGACAGGGTGTCTTCGAGCAGTACTTC. This codes for CASRDSGQGVFEQYF. This rearrangement joins TRBV13 to TRBJ2-7, with 9 nucleotides matching TRBD1. Germline V CDR1 and CDR2: PRHDT, FYEKMQ (reference sequence). This CDR3 contains 15 residues. V gave up 8 bases and J gave up 6 bases; unmatched junction bases: 14.